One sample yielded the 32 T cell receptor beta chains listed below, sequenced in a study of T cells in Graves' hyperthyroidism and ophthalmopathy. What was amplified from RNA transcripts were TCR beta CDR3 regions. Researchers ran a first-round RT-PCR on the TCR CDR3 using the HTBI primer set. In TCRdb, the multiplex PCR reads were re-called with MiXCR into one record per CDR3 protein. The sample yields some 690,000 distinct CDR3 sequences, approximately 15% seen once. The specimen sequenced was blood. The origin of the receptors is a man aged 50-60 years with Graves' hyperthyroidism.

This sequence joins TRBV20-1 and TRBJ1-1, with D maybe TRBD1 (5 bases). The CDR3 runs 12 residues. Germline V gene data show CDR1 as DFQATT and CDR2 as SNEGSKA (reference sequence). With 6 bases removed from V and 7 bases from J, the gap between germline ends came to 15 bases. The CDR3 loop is CSAYARAGEAFF. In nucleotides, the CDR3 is TGCAGTGCCTATGCCAGGGCAGGTGAAGCTTTCTTT.

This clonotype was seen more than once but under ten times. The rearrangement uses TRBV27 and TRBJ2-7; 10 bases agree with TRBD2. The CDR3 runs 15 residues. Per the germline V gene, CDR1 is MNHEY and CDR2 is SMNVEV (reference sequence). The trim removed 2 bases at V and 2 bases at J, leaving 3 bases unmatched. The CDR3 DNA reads TGTGCCAGCAGTTTAAGGACTAGCGGCCCCTACGAGCAGTACTTC. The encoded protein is CASSLRTSGPYEQYF.

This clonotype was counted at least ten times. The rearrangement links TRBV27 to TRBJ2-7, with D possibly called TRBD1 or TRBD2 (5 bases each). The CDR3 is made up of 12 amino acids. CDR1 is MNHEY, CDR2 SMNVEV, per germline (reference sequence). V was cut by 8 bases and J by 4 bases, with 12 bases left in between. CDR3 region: CASGTVRYEQYF. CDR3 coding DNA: TGTGCCAGCGGGACGGTGCGATACGAGCAGTACTTC.

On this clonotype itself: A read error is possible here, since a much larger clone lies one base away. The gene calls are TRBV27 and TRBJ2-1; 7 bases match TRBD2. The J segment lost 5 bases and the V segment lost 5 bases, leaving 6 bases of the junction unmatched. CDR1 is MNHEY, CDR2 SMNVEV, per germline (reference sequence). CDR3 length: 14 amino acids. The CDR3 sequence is CASSLLAANNEQFF. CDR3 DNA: TGTGCCAGCAGTCTCCTAGCGGCTAACAATGAGCAGTTCTTC.

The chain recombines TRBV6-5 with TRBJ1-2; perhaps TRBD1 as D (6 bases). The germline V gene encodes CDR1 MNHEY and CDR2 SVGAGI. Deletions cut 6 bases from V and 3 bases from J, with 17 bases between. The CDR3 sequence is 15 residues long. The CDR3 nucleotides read TGTGCCAGCAGCCAGAGGCCAGGGGCTCACTATGGCTACACCTTC. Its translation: CASSQRPGAHYGYTF.

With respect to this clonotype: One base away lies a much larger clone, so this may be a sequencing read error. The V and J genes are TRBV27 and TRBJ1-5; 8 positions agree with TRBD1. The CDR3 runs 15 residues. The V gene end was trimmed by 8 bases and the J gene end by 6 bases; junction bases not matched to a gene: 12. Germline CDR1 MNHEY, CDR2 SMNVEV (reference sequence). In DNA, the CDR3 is TGTGCCAGCTGCCACGGGACAGGTTGGTCTCAGCCCCAGCATTTT. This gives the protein CASCHGTGWSQPQHF.

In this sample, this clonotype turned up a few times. CDR3 region: CAWSEGHYEQYF. The CDR3 nucleotides are TGTGCCTGGAGTGAGGGACACTACGAGCAGTACTTC. V gene TRBV30 combines with J gene TRBJ2-7; D is perhaps TRBD1 (6 bases). Germline V gives CDR1 GTSNPN, CDR2 SVGIG (reference sequence). Trimming left V 1 base short and J 3 bases short, with 7 bases between. The CDR3 extends over 12 amino acids.

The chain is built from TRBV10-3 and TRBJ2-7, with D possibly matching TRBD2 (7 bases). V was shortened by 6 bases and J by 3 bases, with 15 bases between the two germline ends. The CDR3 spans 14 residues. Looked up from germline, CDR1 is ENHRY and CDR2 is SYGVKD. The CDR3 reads CAISFGGQGYEQYF. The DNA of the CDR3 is TGTGCCATCAGCTTCGGGGGGCAGGGCTACGAGCAGTACTTC.

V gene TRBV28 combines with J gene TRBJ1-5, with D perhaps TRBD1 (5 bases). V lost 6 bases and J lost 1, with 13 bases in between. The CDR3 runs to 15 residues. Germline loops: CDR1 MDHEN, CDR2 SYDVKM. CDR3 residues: CASSPPRDSNQPQHF. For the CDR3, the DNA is TGTGCCAGCAGCCCCCCCCGGGACAGCAATCAGCCCCAGCATTTT.

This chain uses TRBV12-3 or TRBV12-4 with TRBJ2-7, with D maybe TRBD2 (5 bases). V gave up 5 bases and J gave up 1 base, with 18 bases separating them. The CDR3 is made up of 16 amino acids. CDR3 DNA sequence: TGTGCCAGCAGTCCGCCTCCTCACAGAGGGTCCTACGAGCAGTACTTC. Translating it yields CASSPPPHRGSYEQYF.

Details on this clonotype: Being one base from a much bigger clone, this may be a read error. The DNA of the CDR3 is TGTGCCAGCAGCTCCCAGGGTACTGAGCAGTTCTTC. This sequence encodes CASSSQGTEQFF. V usage is TRBV11-3 and J usage is TRBJ2-1; D might be TRBD1 (5 bases). CDR3 length equals 12 residues. Germline assignment: CDR1 SGHNT and CDR2 YENEEA. Between the trimmed V and J ends, which lost 4 bases and 9 bases, there was a span of 10 bases.

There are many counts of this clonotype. The CDR3 sequence: CASSSNYYEQYF. The CDR3 coding sequence is TGTGCCAGCAGCTCAAATTACTACGAGCAGTACTTC. V gene TRBV5-6 combines with J gene TRBJ2-7; D gene ambiguous. Germline V lookup: CDR1 SGHDT, CDR2 YYEEEE. Trimming stripped 3 bases from V and 3 bases from J, with 7 bases between. This CDR3 is built from 12 residues.

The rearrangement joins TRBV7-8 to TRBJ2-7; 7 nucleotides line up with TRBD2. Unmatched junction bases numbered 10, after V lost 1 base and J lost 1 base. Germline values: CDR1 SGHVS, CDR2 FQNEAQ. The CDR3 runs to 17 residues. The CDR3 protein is CASSLGPGGSFSYEQYF. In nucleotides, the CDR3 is TGTGCCAGCAGCTTAGGTCCGGGCGGGAGCTTTTCCTACGAGCAGTACTTC.

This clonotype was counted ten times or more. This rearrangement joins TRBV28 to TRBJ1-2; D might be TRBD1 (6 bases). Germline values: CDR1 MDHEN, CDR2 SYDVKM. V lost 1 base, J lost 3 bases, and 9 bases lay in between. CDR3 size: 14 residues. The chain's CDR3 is CASSLSGTHYGYTF. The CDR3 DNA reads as TGTGCCAGCAGTTTATCCGGGACACACTATGGCTACACCTTC.

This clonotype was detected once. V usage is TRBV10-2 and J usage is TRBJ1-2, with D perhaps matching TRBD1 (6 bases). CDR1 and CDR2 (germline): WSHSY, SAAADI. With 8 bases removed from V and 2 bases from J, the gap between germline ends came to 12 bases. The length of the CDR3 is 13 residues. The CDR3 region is CASGDIINYGYTF. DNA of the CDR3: TGCGCCAGCGGGGACATAATCAACTATGGCTACACCTTC.

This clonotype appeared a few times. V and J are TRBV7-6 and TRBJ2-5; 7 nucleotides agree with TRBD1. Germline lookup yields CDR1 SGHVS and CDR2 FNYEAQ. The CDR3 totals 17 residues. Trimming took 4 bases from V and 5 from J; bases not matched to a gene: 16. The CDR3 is CASSSNSDRPLLETQYF. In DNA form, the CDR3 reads TGTGCCAGCAGCTCGAACTCGGACAGGCCGTTACTGGAGACCCAGTACTTC.

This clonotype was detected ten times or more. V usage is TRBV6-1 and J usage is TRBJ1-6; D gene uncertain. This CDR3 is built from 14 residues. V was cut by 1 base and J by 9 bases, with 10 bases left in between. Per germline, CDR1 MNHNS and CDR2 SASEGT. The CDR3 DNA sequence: TGTGCCAGCAGTGAAGTCACCTTTCCTTCACCCCTCCACTTT. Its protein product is CASSEVTFPSPLHF.

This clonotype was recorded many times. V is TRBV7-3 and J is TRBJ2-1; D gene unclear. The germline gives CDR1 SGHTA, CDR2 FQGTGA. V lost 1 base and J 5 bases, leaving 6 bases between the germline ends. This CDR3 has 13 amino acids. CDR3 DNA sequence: TGTGCCAGCAGCTTAAGAGGCAACAATGAGCAGTTCTTC. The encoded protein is CASSLRGNNEQFF.

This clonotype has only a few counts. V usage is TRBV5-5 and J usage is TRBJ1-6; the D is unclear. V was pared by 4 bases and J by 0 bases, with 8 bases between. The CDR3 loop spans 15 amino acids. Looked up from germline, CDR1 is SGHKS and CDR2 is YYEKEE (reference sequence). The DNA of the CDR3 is TGTGCCAGCAGCCCCCCTAGCTCCTATAATTCACCCCTCCACTTT. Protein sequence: CASSPPSSYNSPLHF. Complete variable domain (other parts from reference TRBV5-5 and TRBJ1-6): DAGVTQSPTHLIKTRGQQVTLRCSPISGHKSVSWYQQVLGQGPQFIFQYYEKEERGRGNFPDRFSARQFPNYSSELNVNALLLGDSALYLCASSPPSSYNSPLHFGNGTRLTVT.

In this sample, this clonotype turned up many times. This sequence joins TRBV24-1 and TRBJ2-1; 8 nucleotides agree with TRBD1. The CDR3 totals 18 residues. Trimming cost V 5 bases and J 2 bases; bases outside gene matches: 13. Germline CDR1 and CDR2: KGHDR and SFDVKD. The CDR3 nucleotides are TGTGCCACCAGTGGTTCCAACAGGGGGTTGTTTGCCTACAATGAGCAGTTCTTC. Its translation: CATSGSNRGLFAYNEQFF.

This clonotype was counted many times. The CDR3 protein is CASSGGLAGVNTGELFF. The CDR3 DNA follows: TGCGCCAGCAGCGGGGGACTAGCGGGAGTCAACACCGGGGAGCTGTTTTTT. The chain carries TRBV5-1 and TRBJ2-2; 14 positions agree with TRBD2. V lost 4 bases to trimming and J lost 2 bases; unmatched junction nucleotides: 4. Germline-derived CDR1 and CDR2 are SGHRS and YFSETQ. This CDR3 is 17 amino acids long.

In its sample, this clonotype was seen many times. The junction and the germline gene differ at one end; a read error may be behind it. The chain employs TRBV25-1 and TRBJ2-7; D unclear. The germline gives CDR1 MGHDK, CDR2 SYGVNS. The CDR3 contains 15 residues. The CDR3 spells CARSAPPSRSLEQYF. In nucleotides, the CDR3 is TGTGCCAGAAGTGCTCCCCCTAGTCGGTCGCTGGAGCAGTACTTC.

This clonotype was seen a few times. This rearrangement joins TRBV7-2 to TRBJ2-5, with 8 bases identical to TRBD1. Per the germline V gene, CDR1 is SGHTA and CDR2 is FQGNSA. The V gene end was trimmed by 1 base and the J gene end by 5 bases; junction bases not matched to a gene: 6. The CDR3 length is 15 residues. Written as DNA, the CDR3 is TGTGCCAGCAGCTTAGGGGCGGGACAGGCGGAGACCCAGTACTTC. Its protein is CASSLGAGQAETQYF.

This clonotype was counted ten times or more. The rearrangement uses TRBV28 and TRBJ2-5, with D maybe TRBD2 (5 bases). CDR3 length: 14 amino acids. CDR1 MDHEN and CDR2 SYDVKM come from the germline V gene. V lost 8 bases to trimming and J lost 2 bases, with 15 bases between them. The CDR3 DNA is TGTGCCAGCTTCGGGCTGGGAGCGCAAGAGACCCAGTACTTC. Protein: CASFGLGAQETQYF.

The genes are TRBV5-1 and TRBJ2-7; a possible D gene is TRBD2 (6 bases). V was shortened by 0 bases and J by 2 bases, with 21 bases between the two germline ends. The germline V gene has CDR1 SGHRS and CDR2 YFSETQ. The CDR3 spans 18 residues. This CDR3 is CASSLASNSKRATYEQYF. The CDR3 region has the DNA TGCGCCAGCAGCTTGGCCTCCAATTCCAAGCGGGCCACCTACGAGCAGTACTTC. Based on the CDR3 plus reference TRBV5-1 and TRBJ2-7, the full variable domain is KAGVTQTPRYLIKTRGQQVTLSCSPISGHRSVSWYQQTPGQGLQFLFEYFSETQRNKGNFPGRFSGRQFSNSRSEMNVSTLELGDSALYLCASSLASNSKRATYEQYFGPGTRLTVT.

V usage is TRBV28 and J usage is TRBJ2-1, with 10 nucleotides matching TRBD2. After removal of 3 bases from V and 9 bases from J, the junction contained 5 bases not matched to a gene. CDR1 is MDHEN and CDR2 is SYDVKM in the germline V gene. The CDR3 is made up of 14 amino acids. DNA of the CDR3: TGTGCCAGCAGTTTTGCTAGCGGGAGATTTGAGCAGTTCTTC. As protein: CASSFASGRFEQFF.

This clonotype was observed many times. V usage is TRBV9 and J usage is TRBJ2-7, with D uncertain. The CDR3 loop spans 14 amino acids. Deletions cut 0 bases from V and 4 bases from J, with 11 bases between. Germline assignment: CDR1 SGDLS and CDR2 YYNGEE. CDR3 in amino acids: CASSVEGSAYEQYF. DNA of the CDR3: TGTGCCAGCAGCGTAGAAGGGTCCGCTTACGAGCAGTACTTC.

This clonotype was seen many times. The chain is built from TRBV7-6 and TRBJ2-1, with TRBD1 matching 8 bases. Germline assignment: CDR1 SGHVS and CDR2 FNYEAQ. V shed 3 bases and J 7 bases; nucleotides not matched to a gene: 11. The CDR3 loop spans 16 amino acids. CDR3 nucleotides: TGTGCCAGCAGCTTTTTGACAGGGGACGGAATGAATGAGCAGTTCTTC. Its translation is CASSFLTGDGMNEQFF.

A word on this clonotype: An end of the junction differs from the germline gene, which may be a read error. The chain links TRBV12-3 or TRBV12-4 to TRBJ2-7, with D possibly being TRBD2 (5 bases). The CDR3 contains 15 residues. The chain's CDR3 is CACSSQLGASYEQYF. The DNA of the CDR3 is TGTGCCTGCAGTTCCCAGTTGGGAGCCTCCTACGAGCAGTACTTC.

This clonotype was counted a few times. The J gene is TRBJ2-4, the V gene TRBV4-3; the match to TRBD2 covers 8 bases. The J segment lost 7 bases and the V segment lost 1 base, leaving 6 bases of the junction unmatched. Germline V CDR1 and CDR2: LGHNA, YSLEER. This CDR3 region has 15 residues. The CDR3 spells CASSQVTGGGNIQYF. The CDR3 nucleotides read TGCGCCAGCAGCCAAGTAACGGGAGGGGGGAACATTCAGTACTTC.

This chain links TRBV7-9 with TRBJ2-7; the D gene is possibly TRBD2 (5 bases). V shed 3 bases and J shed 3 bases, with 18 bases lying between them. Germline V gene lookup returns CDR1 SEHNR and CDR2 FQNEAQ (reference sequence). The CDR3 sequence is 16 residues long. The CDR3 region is CASSLGSPLDFYEQYF. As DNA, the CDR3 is TGTGCCAGCAGCTTGGGGAGCCCCCTGGATTTCTACGAGCAGTACTTC.

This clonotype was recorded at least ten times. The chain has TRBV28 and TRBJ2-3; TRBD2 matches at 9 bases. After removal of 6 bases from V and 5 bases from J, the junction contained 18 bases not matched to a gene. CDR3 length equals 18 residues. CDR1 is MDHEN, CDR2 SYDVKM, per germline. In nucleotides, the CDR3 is TGTGCCAGCAGCCCCTTAGAGGTAGCGGGAGCCATACTAGATACGCAGTATTTT. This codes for CASSPLEVAGAILDTQYF. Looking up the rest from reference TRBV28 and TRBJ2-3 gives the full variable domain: DVKVTQSSRYLVKRTGEKVFLECVQDMDHENMFWYRQDPGLGLRLIYFSYDVKMKEKGDIPEGYSVSREKKERFSLILESASTNQTSMYLCASSPLEVAGAILDTQYFGPGTRLTVL.